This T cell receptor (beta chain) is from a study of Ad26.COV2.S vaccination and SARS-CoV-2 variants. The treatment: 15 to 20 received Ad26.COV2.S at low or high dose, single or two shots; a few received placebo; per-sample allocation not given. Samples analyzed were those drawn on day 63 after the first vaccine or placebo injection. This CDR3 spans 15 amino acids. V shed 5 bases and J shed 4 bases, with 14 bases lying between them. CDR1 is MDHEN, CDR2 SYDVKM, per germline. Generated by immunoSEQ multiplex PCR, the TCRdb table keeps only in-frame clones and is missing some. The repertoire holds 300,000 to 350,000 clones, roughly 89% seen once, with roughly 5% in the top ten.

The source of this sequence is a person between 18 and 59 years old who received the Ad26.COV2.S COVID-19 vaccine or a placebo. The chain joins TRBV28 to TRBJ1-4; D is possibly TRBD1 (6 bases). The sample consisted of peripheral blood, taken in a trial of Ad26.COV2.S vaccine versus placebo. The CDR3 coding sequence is TGTGCCAGCAGTCCCTCAGGGGTCGGTAATGAAAAACTGTTTTTT. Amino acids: CASSPSGVGNEKLFF. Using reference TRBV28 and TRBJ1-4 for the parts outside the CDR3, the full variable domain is DVKVTQSSRYLVKRTGEKVFLECVQDMDHENMFWYRQDPGLGLRLIYFSYDVKMKEKGDIPEGYSVSREKKERFSLILESASTNQTSMYLCASSPSGVGNEKLFFGSGTQLSVL.